This is a list of T cell receptor beta chains from one sample in a study of molecular identifiers for immune sequencing clone quantification. TCRdb re-called the PCR reads with MiXCR, one entry per CDR3 protein. The table has roughly 65,000 distinct CDR3 sequences, under 20% seen once. Sequencing was carried out using naive CD8+ T cells from blood, with Jurkat cell RNA spiked in. The source of these receptors is a human donor in good health. Some libraries in this study had Jurkat cell RNA spiked in. Both conserved end residues are part of each CDR3. D genes are given only for firm matches. A row's size may be missing; if present it is once, few, many or a size class.

D gene	V gene	J gene	clone size	CDR3 protein	CDR3 DNA
TRBD2	TRBV27	TRBJ2-7	many	CASSLSSGSYEQYF	TGTGCCAGCAGTTTGTCTAGCGGGAGTTACGAGCAGTACTTC
-	TRBV4-2	TRBJ2-5	-	CASSQELLGSGETQYF	TGTGCCAGCAGCCAAGAGTTATTAGGGTCGGGGGAGACCCAGTACTTC
TRBD2	TRBV18	TRBJ2-1	many	CASSQTSGPPYNEQFF	TGTGCCAGCTCTCAAACTAGCGGGCCCCCCTACAATGAGCAGTTCTTC
-	TRBV20-1	TRBJ2-1	-	CSARPYAQPERIHEQFF	TGCAGTGCTAGACCTTATGCCCAGCCGGAGAGGATCCATGAGCAGTTCTTC
-	TRBV7-7	TRBJ2-5	few	CASSPSQVETQYF	TGTGCTAGCAGCCCTAGCCAGGTGGAGACCCAGTACTTC
TRBD1	TRBV20-1	TRBJ2-7	many	CSARETGTGGTEQYF	TGCAGTGCTAGAGAAACCGGGACAGGGGGGACCGAGCAGTACTTC
-	TRBV7-8	TRBJ1-5	many	CASSLVASNQPQHF	TGTGCCAGCAGCTTAGTCGCGAGCAATCAGCCCCAGCATTTT
-	TRBV27	TRBJ1-6	-	CASSSLGGDNSPLHF	TGTGCCAGCAGTTCATTAGGGGGGGATAATTCACCCCTCCACTTT
-	TRBV20-1	TRBJ2-3	many	CSARTTPGYGTDTQYF	TGCAGTGCTAGAACAACCCCAGGGTACGGCACAGATACGCAGTATTTT
-	TRBV7-6	TRBJ1-1	-	CASSLTPEGYTEAFF	TGTGCCAGCAGCTTAACGCCGGAGGGGTACACTGAAGCTTTCTTT
TRBD1	TRBV11-2	TRBJ2-3	many	CASSGSDGTGDTDTQYF	TGTGCCAGCAGCGGCTCGGACGGGACAGGAGACACAGATACGCAGTATTTT
-	TRBV28	TRBJ1-5	many	CASSLPDSSWPQHF	TGTGCCAGCAGTTTACCCGACAGTTCATGGCCCCAGCATTTT
-	TRBV14	TRBJ1-4	many	CASSPTMGPEDEKLFF	TGTGCCAGCAGCCCAACGATGGGACCGGAGGATGAAAAACTGTTTTTT
-	TRBV24-1	TRBJ2-3	many	CATSDRWTSADTQYF	TGTGCCACCAGTGATCGTTGGACTTCCGCAGATACGCAGTATTTT
TRBD2	TRBV10-3	TRBJ2-1	many	CAIRKTSGDPESSYNEQFF	TGTGCCATCAGGAAGACTAGCGGAGATCCCGAGAGCTCCTACAATGAGCAGTTCTTC
-	TRBV4-1	TRBJ2-7	many	CASSHQAGQSGYEQYF	TGCGCCAGCAGCCACCAAGCGGGCCAATCCGGCTACGAGCAGTACTTC
-	TRBV4-1	TRBJ2-5	few	CASSQSTGLAETQYF	TGCGCCAGCAGCCAATCGACAGGTTTGGCAGAGACCCAGTACTTC
-	TRBV10-3	TRBJ2-3	many	CASQTTDTQYF	TGTGCCTCACAAACAACAGATACGCAGTATTTT
-	TRBV7-6	TRBJ1-1	many	CASSIGPGQMNTEAFF	TGTGCCAGCAGCATAGGACCGGGACAAATGAACACTGAAGCTTTCTTT
-	TRBV10-3	TRBJ2-2	few	CASHLGGELFF	TGTGCCAGCCACTTGGGCGGGGAGCTGTTTTTT
TRBD1	TRBV2	TRBJ1-1	many	CASSEPETGENTEAFF	TGTGCCAGCAGTGAACCAGAGACAGGGGAGAACACTGAAGCTTTCTTT
TRBD2	TRBV6-5	TRBJ2-2	-	CASSYPGLADYTGELFF	TGTGCCAGCAGTTACCCGGGACTAGCGGACTACACTGGGGAGCTGTTTTTT